This TCR beta chain was identified during a study of Graves' ophthalmopathy and Graves' hyperthyroidism (dated by TCRdb to between 2018 and 2020). With regard to the full study: Peripheral blood was collected before any treatment was given, at the time of initial diagnosis. Following sampling, methimazole starting at 30 mg daily was administered to hyperthyroidism patients, and high-dose intravenous methylprednisolone was administered to ophthalmopathy patients. To explore V-J signatures that separate ophthalmopathy from hyperthyroidism, a discovery set of about 98 patients was enrolled, consisting of about 45 with ophthalmopathy and 57 with stable hyperthyroidism. TCR beta repertoire signatures were used to distinguish Graves' ophthalmopathy from Graves' hyperthyroidism and to predict progression to ophthalmopathy. In five or six hyperthyroidism patients, T-cell repertoires of thyroid tissue and blood were compared. An independent validation cohort comprised under 20 hyperthyroidism patients and 17 patients who later progressed from hyperthyroidism to ophthalmopathy. In total, 120 to 150 blood samples were TCR-sequenced: 43 ophthalmopathy, around 75 hyperthyroidism and some 17 hyperthyroidism-to-ophthalmopathy patients.

The ophthalmopathy patients had moderately to severely active disease, with a Clinical Activity Score of 3 or higher, a NOSPECS grade of 4 or higher, and a disease duration of less than 3 months. Patients were excluded if they had other autoimmune diseases, uncontrolled infections, pregnancy or lactation. Clinical symptoms, serum thyroxine, TRAb, thyroid ultrasound and orbital computed tomography formed the basis of the diagnosis. Ficoll-Paque density gradient centrifugation was used to isolate PBMCs from approximately 11 ml of fresh peripheral blood. Trizol reagent was used to extract the total RNA, and its quality was then checked on an Agilent 2100 Bioanalyzer. The junction shows trimming of 10 bases on V and 7 bases on J, plus 10 bases between the germline ends. From cysteine to phenylalanine, the CDR3 is 11 amino acids long. The CDR3 DNA has 33 bases and is translated from base 1. For repertoire sequencing, the TCR beta CDR3 regions were amplified from RNA transcripts. The first round was an RT-PCR using HTBI primers with the Qiagen OneStep RT-PCR kit, and this first round was followed by a second-round multiplex PCR, then size selection and purification. The libraries underwent paired-end sequencing with 100 bp reads on an Illumina HiSeq2000. The published analysis was carried out like this. Reads were processed with SOAPnuke, discarding reads with adapters, uncalled bases, mean Phred below 15, or no exact constant-primer or identifier match. COPE v1.2.5 was used to merge high-quality paired reads. Clonotypes were defined as unique nucleotide sequences and were aligned to IMGT TRB V, D and J references using MiTCR v1.1. The analysis was limited to V-J combinations with a frequency above 0.0001, which together covered roughly 99% of the repertoires. A TCR clonal expansion and chaos score per V-J combination was defined as the ratio of F50 clonal expansion to chaos observed in the TCRdist matrix. Features were reduced by Welch's t-statistics and random forest to approximately 13 V-J combinations, which fed a naive Bayes classifier. The similarity between thyroid and blood repertoires was quantified using the Morisita-Horn index. In-frame beta chains were kept once TCRdb had trimmed the public reads at Q25 with fastp and called clones with MiXCR. CDR3 protein duplicates are merged, each entry listing the most common genes and DNA. The V and J calls and clone size are TCRdb's, not the authors'. The sample table lists more than 40,000 distinct CDR3 sequences, under 55% of them with a count of one. Clones ranked in the top ten supply approximately 20% of the sample.

Points the paper makes about the study in general: In validation, the model predicted ophthalmopathy progression with more than 70% sensitivity and roughly 72% specificity; 12 predicted patients were CT-confirmed with GO in a median of roughly 6.8 months. In cross-validation, the 13-signature model distinguished ophthalmopathy from stable hyperthyroidism with less than 90% sensitivity and 81.08% specificity, while in the test set the corresponding values were about 80% and 75%. Among expanded thyroid clonotypes with frequency above 0.001, most also showed up in blood, which suggests that blood repertoires may reflect the thyroid immune response. Sample size was not statistically predetermined, and group allocation was not concealed from the investigators.

This clonotype has ten or more counts. No cognate antigen has been identified for it. The input lacks base qualities; no much larger clone sits a single base away. The chain employs TRBV12-3 or TRBV12-4 and TRBJ2-2; 5 matching bases give a weak D call of TRBD2. The specimen was peripheral blood. The TCR originated in an adult man with Graves' ophthalmopathy. The CDR3 region has the sequence CATRGGGELFF. Here is the DNA: TGTGCCACGAGAGGAGGCGGGGAGCTGTTTTTT.